The text below deals with one T cell receptor beta chain. Antigen: not known. These data originate in a study of cytotoxic CD8 clonotypes in ibrutinib-treated CLL. General study findings and limits: Ibrutinib response saw clonality rise, and progression saw it return toward baseline.

The CDR3 has 17 residues. CDR1 and CDR2 (germline): SQVTM, ANQGSEA. Losses at the gene ends were 6 bases for V and 0 bases for J; bases not matched to a gene: 9. Produced via immunoSEQ multiplex PCR; TCRdb's table is partial and in-frame only. Of 130,000 or so clones in the sample, around four fifths were seen once. Frozen-stored PBMCs produced 1.5 to 2.5 micrograms of genomic DNA for TCR beta libraries. The V call is TRBV29-1, the J call TRBJ2-6; TRBD1 matches at 9 bases. The sequenced sample was PBMCs, obtained after 24 months of ibrutinib treatment. The clonotype originates from a human donor with chronic lymphocytic leukemia. The CDR3 spells CSVLYTGGLSGANVLTF. The CDR3 nucleotides are TGCAGCGTCTTGTATACAGGGGGCCTCTCTGGGGCCAACGTCCTGACTTTC.